Described below is a single TCR beta chain sequence and its context. Its antigen is still unknown. TCRbeta library preparation incorporated unique molecular identifiers. TCRdb redid the calling of the PCR reads with MiXCR, one entry per CDR3 protein. The sample has a few hundred thousand distinct CDR3 sequences; 43% are singletons. The sample is drawn from a study of T-cell reconstitution after alpha-beta-depleted transplantation in children. General observations from the study: Several hundred expanded graft clones reportedly gave rise to the alpha-beta T cells present about two months after transplant. T-cell counts and diversity at one year following transplant were attributed mainly to newly produced T cells. Recipient T cells and thymic progenitors that survived were the source of the high TCRbeta diversity seen at day 60 in some patients.

The germline CDR1 and CDR2 sequences are DFQATT and SNEGSKA (reference sequence). The ends were cut back, 5 bases at V and 4 bases at J, with 12 bases in the middle. This CDR3 comprises 13 residues. This sample comprised PBMCs, obtained before TCRalphabeta/CD19-depleted stem cell transplant. The clonotype originates from a girl aged 2-15 years with aplastic anemia, due to receive a stem cell transplant. V and J are TRBV20-1 and TRBJ1-5; maybe TRBD1 (5 bases). This CDR3 reads CSASGTVNQPQHF. For the CDR3, the DNA is TGCAGTGCTTCCGGGACGGTAAATCAGCCCCAGCATTTT.